The 28 T cell receptor beta chains below all came from one sample that was sequenced in a study of T cells in Graves' hyperthyroidism and ophthalmopathy (dated by TCRdb to the late 2010s). Library generation was performed with multiplex PCR. The sequencer was an Illumina HiSeq 2000. Amplification of TCR beta CDR3 regions was carried out from RNA transcripts. For the first round of RT-PCR on the TCR CDR3, the HTBI primer set was used together with the Qiagen OneStep RT-PCR kit. TCRdb handled the public reads itself, with Q25 trimming in fastp and clone calling in MiXCR, and kept productive beta chains. One record per CDR3 amino acid sequence lists the most common genes and DNA. The sample contains approximately 250,000 distinct CDR3 sequences, almost 25% of them found a single time. The leading ten clones occupy about a third of the sample. Sequenced material: blood. The receptor source for this set is a woman aged 35 to 49 with Graves' ophthalmopathy.

At least ten counts were recorded for this clonotype. As DNA, the CDR3 is TGTGCCAGCAGGTTCTTGAACAGGGGGCAAGCTTTCTTT. Protein sequence: CASRFLNRGQAFF. V gene TRBV12-3 or TRBV12-4 combines with J gene TRBJ1-1; 9 positions match TRBD1. The CDR3 has 13 residues. V dropped 6 bases and J dropped 9; count of bases not matched to a gene: 8.

The V call is TRBV11-2, the J call TRBJ1-1; D might be TRBD1 (5 bases). Per germline, CDR1 SGHAT and CDR2 FQNNGV. Trimming removed 2 bases from V and 7 bases from J, with 8 bases in between. This CDR3 is built from 12 residues. CDR3: CASSLPRVEAFF. The CDR3 DNA follows: TGTGCCAGCAGCTTACCCAGGGTTGAAGCTTTCTTT.

J is TRBJ2-5 and V is TRBV6-2 or TRBV6-3; 9 bases fit TRBD2. The CDR3 has 16 amino acids. Trimming cost V 5 bases and J 0 bases; bases outside gene matches: 7. CDR1 is MNHEY, CDR2 SVGEGT, per germline. The chain's CDR3 is CASSNPQREDQETQYF. The CDR3 region has the DNA TGTGCCAGCAGTAACCCCCAGCGGGAGGACCAAGAGACCCAGTACTTC.

In its sample, this clonotype was seen many times. V is TRBV5-1 and J is TRBJ1-5; D is undetermined. This CDR3 comprises 20 residues. V dropped 0 bases and J dropped 0 bases, with 22 bases sitting between them. CDR1 and CDR2 (germline): SGHRS, YFSETQ. CDR3 nucleotides: TGCGCCAGCAGCTTGGACCCGAGCGGCCCTGGACCCAATAGCAATCAGCCCCAGCATTTT. Encoded protein: CASSLDPSGPGPNSNQPQHF.

Ten or more counts support this clonotype. The chain recombines TRBV3-1 with TRBJ1-1; D not certain. The CDR3 totals 13 residues. In germline, CDR1 is LGHDT, CDR2 YNNKEL (reference sequence). V was cut by 3 bases and J by 1 base, with 6 bases left in between. The CDR3 region has the DNA TGTGCCAGCAGCCAGTATGGGAACACTGAAGCTTTCTTT. Encoded protein: CASSQYGNTEAFF.

V usage is TRBV7-3 and J usage is TRBJ2-5, with 8 nucleotides matching TRBD1. The J segment lost 5 bases and the V segment lost 5 bases, leaving 10 bases of the junction unmatched. The germline gives CDR1 SGHTA, CDR2 FQGTGA. This CDR3 comprises 15 residues. The CDR3 bases are TGTGCCAGCAGCCAGGGACAGGCGGCAAGGGAGACCCAGTACTTC. This codes for CASSQGQAARETQYF.

The gene calls are TRBV5-1 and TRBJ2-4; TRBD2 is a possible D gene (6 bases). This CDR3 is built from 13 residues. Per germline, CDR1 SGHRS and CDR2 YFSETQ. Trimming pared 5 bases from V and 8 bases from J, leaving 14 bases between. This chain's CDR3 is CASRQEGRDIQYF. The CDR3 DNA reads as TGCGCCAGCAGGCAGGAGGGAAGAGACATTCAGTACTTC.

The sample holds many counts of this clonotype. The chain carries TRBV29-1 and TRBJ2-7; a weak D match, TRBD2 (6 bases). Germline assignment: CDR1 SQVTM and CDR2 ANQGSEA. This CDR3 comprises 14 residues. The V gene lost 1 base and the J gene lost 4 bases, with 14 bases spanning the gap. CDR3 loop: CSVEGVEGRYEQYF. The CDR3 nucleotides read TGCAGCGTTGAAGGGGTGGAAGGGAGGTACGAGCAGTACTTC.

This clonotype occurred many times. The V and J genes are TRBV6-2 or TRBV6-3 and TRBJ2-2; D may be TRBD1 or TRBD2 (5 bases each). The CDR3 length is 15 residues. V lost 6 bases to trimming and J lost 4 bases, with 15 bases between them. Germline CDR1 and CDR2: MNHEY and SVGEGT. The CDR3 sequence: CASSRTPGGTGELFF. The CDR3 coding sequence is TGTGCCAGCAGCAGGACCCCTGGGGGCACCGGGGAGCTGTTTTTT.

The CDR3 sequence: CASSLRRTSGKQETQYF. CDR3 sequence (DNA): TGTGCCAGCAGTCTACGTCGAACTAGCGGAAAACAAGAGACCCAGTACTTC. The chain recombines TRBV12-3 or TRBV12-4 with TRBJ2-5; 8 bases are a match to TRBD2. Trimming removed 5 bases from V and 2 bases from J; junction bases left unmatched: 13. The CDR3 is 17 residues long.

The gene calls are TRBV7-2 and TRBJ2-7; perhaps TRBD2 as D (5 bases). Trimming left V 1 base short and J 4 bases short, with 11 bases between. The germline V gene encodes CDR1 SGHTA and CDR2 FQGNSA. The CDR3 is made up of 14 amino acids. CDR3 coding DNA: TGTGCCAGCAGCTTAGTTCCGGGGAGATACGAGCAGTACTTC. This translates into CASSLVPGRYEQYF.

This clonotype has a count of ten or more. V gene TRBV20-1 combines with J gene TRBJ2-5; D unclear. This CDR3 spans 11 amino acids. Trimming removed 8 bases at V and 4 bases at J, with 11 bases between. Per the germline V gene, CDR1 is DFQATT and CDR2 is SNEGSKA (reference sequence). The CDR3 DNA follows: TGCAGTCCCACGAACTCAGAGACCCAGTACTTC. Amino acids: CSPTNSETQYF.

V and J are TRBV6-5 and TRBJ2-7; a weak D match, TRBD2 (5 bases). This CDR3 is 14 amino acids long. V was trimmed by 2 bases and J by 2 bases, leaving 10 bases between them. The germline V gene encodes CDR1 MNHEY and CDR2 SVGAGI. DNA for the CDR3: TGTGCCAGCAGTTACGGTCCGGGGACCTACGAGCAGTACTTC. It is translated as CASSYGPGTYEQYF.

This chain links TRBV12-3 or TRBV12-4 with TRBJ2-7; 8 bases are a match to TRBD2. The CDR3 has 14 residues. J gave up 2 bases and V 8 bases, and 8 bases lay outside the gene matches. CDR3 residues: CASGHGTRPYEQYF. The CDR3 DNA reads as TGTGCCAGCGGCCACGGGACTAGACCCTACGAGCAGTACTTC.

Many counts were recorded for this clonotype. DNA for the CDR3: TGTGCCAGCTCTATGACAGTTGACACTGAAGCTTTCTTT. It translates to CASSMTVDTEAFF. V is TRBV18 and J is TRBJ1-1; TRBD1 might be the D (5 bases). Trimming removed 6 bases at V and 3 bases at J, with 11 bases between. The CDR3 has 13 residues. The germline V gene has CDR1 KGHSH and CDR2 LQKENI.

The gene calls are TRBV6-5 and TRBJ1-1, with D perhaps TRBD1 (5 bases). Trimming removed 2 bases at V and 3 bases at J, with 10 bases between. The CDR3 covers 14 residues. Germline values: CDR1 MNHEY, CDR2 SVGAGI. DNA for the CDR3: TGTGCCAGCAGTTACATGAGGGGTCACACTGAAGCTTTCTTT. Translation gives CASSYMRGHTEAFF.

This clonotype was observed a single time. V usage is TRBV20-1 and J usage is TRBJ1-1, with a weak D call TRBD1 (6 bases). CDR3 length: 13 residues. Trimming removed 5 bases from V and 0 bases from J, with 10 bases in between. Germline values: CDR1 DFQATT, CDR2 SNEGSKA (reference sequence). DNA for the CDR3: TGCAGTGCTCTCCGGGACATGAACACTGAAGCTTTCTTT. It specifies CSALRDMNTEAFF.

Ten or more counts support this clonotype. This rearrangement joins TRBV4-1 to TRBJ2-2; no firm D call. The CDR3 has 14 amino acids. From germline, CDR1 is MGHRA and CDR2 YSYEKL. The ends were cut back, 0 bases at V and 4 bases at J, with 6 bases in the middle. The CDR3 DNA reads TGCGCCAGCAGCCAAGAAAGGGTCACCGGGGAGCTGTTTTTT. This gives the protein CASSQERVTGELFF.

Ten or more counts support this clonotype. The gene calls are TRBV24-1 and TRBJ2-2; 8 nucleotides align to TRBD1. Trimming cost V 2 bases and J 6 bases; bases outside gene matches: 7. In germline, CDR1 is KGHDR, CDR2 SFDVKD. The CDR3 runs to 16 residues. In DNA form, the CDR3 reads TGTGCCACCAGTGATTGGCTACAGGGGGGTTCCGGGGAGCTGTTTTTT. Translated, it gives CATSDWLQGGSGELFF.

This CDR3 is CSARARRNTEAFF. CDR3 DNA sequence: TGCAGTGCTAGAGCCAGAAGAAACACTGAAGCTTTCTTT. The chain uses TRBV20-1 and TRBJ1-1; D gene ambiguous. The V end lost 1 base, the J end lost 2 bases, and 8 bases lay between the germline ends. From germline, CDR1 is DFQATT and CDR2 SNEGSKA (reference sequence). CDR3 length equals 13 residues.

The V and J genes are TRBV15 and TRBJ2-4; D may correspond to TRBD1 or TRBD2 (5 bases each). V was shortened by 4 bases and J by 6 bases, with 10 bases between the two germline ends. Germline assignment: CDR1 LNHNV and CDR2 YYDKDF (reference sequence). The CDR3 runs 13 residues. The CDR3 spells CATSKKGPNIQYF. CDR3 DNA: TGTGCCACCAGCAAGAAGGGACCAAACATTCAGTACTTC. The full variable domain, rest sourced from reference TRBV15 and TRBJ2-4, is DAMVIQNPRYQVTQFGKPVTLSCSQTLNHNVMYWYQQKSSQAPKLLFHYYDKDFNNEADTPDNFQSRRPNTSFCFLDIRSPGLGDTAMYLCATSKKGPNIQYFGAGTRLSVL.

At least ten counts were recorded for this clonotype. This chain links TRBV7-2 with TRBJ2-2; 7 bases are a match to TRBD1. The CDR3 has 16 amino acids. CDR1 SGHTA and CDR2 FQGNSA come from the germline V gene. V shed 1 base and J 4 bases; nucleotides not matched to a gene: 6. CDR3 residues: CASSLVTGVGTGELFF. For the CDR3, the DNA is TGTGCCAGCAGCTTAGTCACAGGGGTGGGCACCGGGGAGCTGTTTTTT.

This clonotype was recorded a few times. The chain uses TRBV27 and TRBJ2-5, with a weak D call TRBD2 (7 bases). V was pared by 7 bases and J by 0 bases, with 15 bases between. From germline, CDR1 is MNHEY and CDR2 SMNVEV (reference sequence). The CDR3 is made up of 15 amino acids. The CDR3 loop is CASKGDGGDQETQYF. The DNA for the CDR3 is TGTGCCAGCAAGGGGGATGGGGGGGACCAAGAGACCCAGTACTTC.

This clonotype was counted at least ten times. This rearrangement joins TRBV28 to TRBJ1-2; D remains unclear. Germline assignment: CDR1 MDHEN and CDR2 SYDVKM. The CDR3 contains 12 residues. V lost 3 bases, J lost 5 bases, and 7 bases lay in between. The CDR3 nucleotides are TGTGCCAGCAGTTTGGGTCGATATGGCTACACCTTC. Protein: CASSLGRYGYTF.

This rearrangement joins TRBV28 to TRBJ1-1; 9 bases line up with TRBD1. Germline V gene data show CDR1 as MDHEN and CDR2 as SYDVKM. The V segment lost 7 bases and the J segment 0 bases; nucleotides outside the gene matches: 6. CDR3 length equals 15 residues. The DNA of the CDR3 is TGTGCCAGCATTACCGGGACAGGGCTGAACACTGAAGCTTTCTTT. Translated, it gives CASITGTGLNTEAFF.

The chain employs TRBV4-2 and TRBJ1-3, with TRBD1 identical over 9 bases. This CDR3 has 18 amino acids. V shed 0 bases and J 0 bases; nucleotides not matched to a gene: 6. Germline V CDR1 and CDR2: LGHNA, YNFKEQ. CDR3 in amino acids: CASSQDLGTGRSGNTIYF. The CDR3, as DNA: TGTGCCAGCAGCCAAGATTTAGGGACAGGGCGCTCTGGAAACACCATATATTTT.

There are many counts of this clonotype. The gene calls are TRBV20-1 and TRBJ2-2, with D perhaps TRBD1 (5 bases). The CDR3 covers 11 residues. V was cut by 6 bases and J by 4 bases, with 6 bases left in between. Germline assignment: CDR1 DFQATT and CDR2 SNEGSKA (reference sequence). This CDR3 reads CSAQGTGELFF. The CDR3 region has the DNA TGCAGTGCGCAGGGCACCGGGGAGCTGTTTTTT.

This rearrangement joins TRBV6-2 or TRBV6-3 to TRBJ1-5; 8 nucleotides agree with TRBD1. Germline V CDR1 and CDR2: MNHEY, SVGEGT. The trim removed 2 bases at V and 4 bases at J, leaving 13 bases unmatched. CDR3 length: 18 residues. The CDR3 nucleotides read TGTGCCAGCAGTTACGATACCAGGGGGCTGTGGTCAAATCAGCCCCAGCATTTT. This sequence encodes CASSYDTRGLWSNQPQHF.